What follows describes a single T cell receptor (beta chain). Its antigen is unidentified. Specified treatment: some 20 received Ad26.COV2.S at low or high dose, single or two shots; five or six received placebo; per-sample allocation not given. On day 63 after the first injection, vaccine and placebo recipients gave samples. Germline assignment: CDR1 KGHSH and CDR2 LQKENI. The V end was cut by 1 base, the J end by 0 bases, with 12 bases between. The CDR3 spans 17 residues. Measured with immunoSEQ multiplex PCR; TCRdb has only the in-frame clones, and not every one. In the table there are 430,000 or so clones, roughly 89% of which are singletons. The sample belongs to a study of Ad26.COV2.S vaccination and SARS-CoV-2 variants. Notes on the study in general: Across vaccine and placebo recipients, the breadth of non-spike TCRs was similar. From the TCR breadth and depth analyses, total T cell responses may have been underestimated. Greater spike-specific TCR breadth was seen in vaccine recipients than in placebo recipients. Substantial breadth in spike-specific CD8+ and CD4+ T cell responses was reportedly seen after vaccination.

The specimen was peripheral blood, collected in a trial of Ad26.COV2.S vaccine versus placebo. This chain links TRBV18 with TRBJ2-2; D remains ambiguous. The sequence was obtained from a person between 18 and 60 years old who received the Ad26.COV2.S COVID-19 vaccine or a placebo. Written as DNA, the CDR3 is TGTGCCAGCTCACCACTGCTCGCTGGCACGAACACCGGGGAGCTGTTTTTT. Translating it yields CASSPLLAGTNTGELFF.